This TCR beta chain was captured by sequencing in a study of T cell repertoires in cytomegalovirus infection. The overall study: It was the public TCR beta signatures that indicated both CMV infection and matching HLA type.

Study-level results: Carriers of CMV and the relevant HLA type were discriminated by public TCR beta frequency. In two of eight donors, the top clonotype was HLA-C-restricted CMV-specific.

MiXCR was run by TCRdb on the reads, yielding one entry per CDR3 protein. The sample contains roughly 230,000 distinct CDR3 sequences, about 15% of which appear only once. This clonotype was observed a handful of times. Its antigen is not identified. Sequenced input: CD8+ T cells from PBMCs. This TCR was recovered from a human donor in good health (CMV status not recorded). Some clones in this sample may be carry-over from other donors' samples.

DNA for the CDR3: TGTGCCAGCAGTTACTCGAGTTTCCCAGGACAGGGTAACTCCTACGAGCAGTACTTC. Protein: CASSYSSFPGQGNSYEQYF. This chain links TRBV6-2 or TRBV6-3 with TRBJ2-7; TRBD1 aligns across 8 bases. The length of the CDR3 is 19 residues. Germline V CDR1 and CDR2: MNHEY, SVGEGT. Losses at the gene ends were 0 bases for V and 0 bases for J; bases not matched to a gene: 13.